The 30 T cell receptor beta chains below come from one sample, sequenced in a study of blood T cell repertoires in COVID-19. Assay used: immunoSEQ multiplex PCR; TCRdb lists only in-frame clones, some missing. The sample contains approximately 83,000 clones, roughly 80% of which appear only once. Input material: peripheral blood. Receptors originate from a man aged 50-59 years with acute or convalescent COVID-19.

This clone came up a few times. V gene TRBV4-1 combines with J gene TRBJ2-1; 7 nucleotides align to TRBD2. Germline CDR1 is MGHRA and CDR2 is YSYEKL. The CDR3 is made up of 16 amino acids. After removal of 0 bases from V and 5 bases from J, the junction contained 7 bases not matched to a gene. The CDR3 region has the DNA TGCGCCAGCAGCCAAGATATTCTAGCGGCCAACAATGAGCAGTTCTTC. Protein sequence: CASSQDILAANNEQFF.

Concerning this clone: At the DNA level, this CDR3 is encoded by other sequences in the same sample as well. This chain uses TRBV5-1 with TRBJ2-7, with a possible D match to TRBD1 (5 bases). Germline CDR1 reads SGHRS; CDR2 reads YFSETQ. The V end lost 1 base, the J end lost 6 bases, and 14 bases lay between the germline ends. The CDR3 sequence is 14 residues long. The CDR3, as DNA: TGCGCCAGCAGCTTGACCCAGGGTCTTGGCGAGCAGTACTTC. It specifies CASSLTQGLGEQYF.

The chain recombines TRBV5-1 with TRBJ2-1; D unclear. V lost 0 bases to trimming and J lost 6 bases, with 4 bases between them. Germline V gene data show CDR1 as SGHRS and CDR2 as YFSETQ. This CDR3 region has 12 residues. The chain's CDR3 is CASSLVLNEQFF. The CDR3 DNA sequence: TGCGCCAGCAGCTTGGTCCTCAATGAGCAGTTCTTC.

The chain has TRBV27 and TRBJ2-3; D is ambiguous. CDR1 is MNHEY, CDR2 SMNVEV, per germline (reference sequence). The CDR3 is made up of 19 amino acids. The V end was cut by 2 bases, the J end by 0 bases, with 21 bases between. The CDR3 nucleotides are TGTGCCAGCAGTTTAGTGAGGAGCAGCACTCTCATAAGCACAGATACGCAGTATTTT. It translates to CASSLVRSSTLISTDTQYF.

Details on this clone: Other DNA variants within this sample encode the same CDR3. V usage is TRBV12-3 or TRBV12-4 and J usage is TRBJ1-2, with no clear D. Trimming removed 5 bases at V and 3 bases at J, with 7 bases between. CDR3 length: 12 amino acids. CDR3 sequence reads: CASSATDYGYTF. For the CDR3, the DNA is TGTGCCAGCAGTGCCACAGACTATGGCTACACCTTC.

The rearrangement links TRBV6-2 or TRBV6-3 to TRBJ1-5, with D unclear. V lost 4 bases and J 5 bases, leaving 9 bases between the germline ends. This CDR3 has 13 amino acids. Germline V gene lookup returns CDR1 MNHEY and CDR2 SVGEGT. CDR3 in DNA: TGTGCCAGCAGTTGGAGGGTGGATCAGCCCCAGCATTTT. Encoded protein: CASSWRVDQPQHF.

This chain uses TRBV7-2 with TRBJ2-3; 16 bases agree with TRBD2. The V gene end was trimmed by 0 bases and the J gene end by 1 base; junction bases not matched to a gene: 7. The CDR3 runs to 20 residues. Germline V gene sequence: CDR1 SGHTA, CDR2 FQGNSA. This chain's CDR3 is CASSLALGLAGGPGTDTQYF. CDR3 nucleotide sequence: TGTGCCAGCAGCTTAGCGTTGGGACTAGCGGGGGGGCCTGGCACAGATACGCAGTATTTT. Full variable domain (outside the CDR3, taken from reference TRBV7-2 and TRBJ2-3): GAGVSQSPSNKVTEKGKDVELRCDPISGHTALYWYRQSLGQGLEFLIYFQGNSAPDKSGLPSDRFSAERTGGSVSTLTIQRTQQEDSAVYLCASSLALGLAGGPGTDTQYFGPGTRLTVL.

This rearrangement joins TRBV6-5 to TRBJ1-5; 7 bases align to TRBD1. V dropped 6 bases and J dropped 1; count of bases not matched to a gene: 3. CDR1 is MNHEY, CDR2 SVGAGI, per germline. The CDR3 is 14 amino acids. The CDR3 is CASRSGGSNQPQHF. The DNA of the CDR3 is TGTGCCAGCAGGTCAGGGGGGAGCAATCAGCCCCAGCATTTT.

The chain couples TRBV7-2 to TRBJ1-5; the D gene is possibly TRBD1 (6 bases). This CDR3 is 15 amino acids long. Germline lookup yields CDR1 SGHTA and CDR2 FQGNSA. Trimming took 5 bases from V and 6 from J, leaving 17 bases between them. CDR3: CASSPNAGGAQPQHF. In DNA, the CDR3 is TGTGCCAGCAGCCCAAATGCCGGGGGGGCTCAGCCCCAGCATTTT.

This chain connects TRBV27 to TRBJ1-2; D perhaps matches TRBD1 (5 bases). The CDR3 is made up of 13 amino acids. Germline V gene data show CDR1 as MNHEY and CDR2 as SMNVEV (reference sequence). V was shortened by 6 bases and J by 9 bases, with 17 bases between the two germline ends. The CDR3 region has the DNA TGTGCCAGCAGCTTCCCCGGGGGTCGGAGCTACACCTTC. Its translation is CASSFPGGRSYTF.

The gene calls are TRBV11-2 and TRBJ1-2, with 7 positions matching TRBD1. Germline loops: CDR1 SGHAT, CDR2 FQNNGV. Trimming at V came to 1 base and at J to 4 bases, leaving 6 bases not matched to a gene. The CDR3 has 15 residues. The CDR3 region is CASSLGAGTAYGYTF. As DNA, the CDR3 is TGTGCCAGCAGCTTAGGTGCCGGGACAGCCTATGGCTACACCTTC. The full variable domain, rest sourced from reference TRBV11-2 and TRBJ1-2, is EAGVAQSPRYKIIEKRQSVAFWCNPISGHATLYWYQQILGQGPKLLIQFQNNGVVDDSQLPKDRFSAERLKGVDSTLKIQPAKLEDSAVYLCASSLGAGTAYGYTFGSGTRLTVV.

V and J are TRBV27 and TRBJ1-5; D remains unclear. Germline values: CDR1 MNHEY, CDR2 SMNVEV (reference sequence). This CDR3 has 16 residues. Trimming stripped 0 bases from V and 4 bases from J, with 13 bases between. In DNA form, the CDR3 reads TGTGCCAGCAGTTTATCGAATAATGTGCAGAATCAGCCCCAGCATTTT. Its translation is CASSLSNNVQNQPQHF.

The J gene is TRBJ2-7, the V gene TRBV28; TRBD2 agrees at 8 bases. With V trimmed by 3 bases and J by 4 bases, 11 bases remained unmatched. Germline V CDR1 and CDR2: MDHEN, SYDVKM. The CDR3 loop spans 16 amino acids. CDR3 amino acids: CASSFGGAGGRYEQYF. The CDR3 region has the DNA TGTGCCAGCAGTTTCGGGGGGGCAGGTGGTCGGTACGAGCAGTACTTC.

CDR3 sequence (DNA): TGTGCCACCAGACTAGCGGGAGGTGAGACCCAGTACTTC. Translated, it gives CATRLAGGETQYF. The genes are TRBV10-3 and TRBJ2-5; 13 positions match TRBD2. The length of the CDR3 is 13 residues. Germline loops: CDR1 ENHRY, CDR2 SYGVKD. The V segment lost 10 bases and the J segment 5 bases; nucleotides outside the gene matches: 4.

J is TRBJ1-2 and V is TRBV6-6, with 7 bases that match TRBD1. From germline, CDR1 is MNHNY and CDR2 SVGAGI (reference sequence). The CDR3 runs to 15 residues. The ends lost 6 bases at V and 4 bases at J; junction bases unmatched: 11. In DNA form, the CDR3 reads TGTGCCAGCAGCCGAACTCGGGACAGCTCCTATGGCTACACCTTC. This sequence encodes CASSRTRDSSYGYTF.

The V gene is TRBV7-9, the J gene TRBJ1-2; possible D gene TRBD1, 6 bases. Germline-derived CDR1 and CDR2 are SEHNR and FQNEAQ (reference sequence). CDR3 size: 13 residues. Between the trimmed V and J ends, which lost 5 bases and 8 bases, there was a span of 15 bases. The CDR3 loop is CASSTQGYGGYTF. The CDR3 DNA reads TGTGCCAGCAGCACACAGGGTTATGGAGGCTACACCTTC.

The chain links TRBV27 to TRBJ2-7; D ambiguous. Trimming left V 7 bases short and J 2 bases short, with 18 bases between. The CDR3 is 15 residues long. Germline V gene data show CDR1 as MNHEY and CDR2 as SMNVEV (reference sequence). DNA for the CDR3: TGTGCCAGCACCCCTCGGTTTGGTCCCGCCTACGAGCAGTACTTC. This codes for CASTPRFGPAYEQYF.

The chain employs TRBV28 and TRBJ1-3; 9 positions match TRBD1. The CDR3 has 14 amino acids. J was trimmed by 3 bases and V by 6 bases; bases with no gene match: 3. The germline CDR1 and CDR2 sequences are MDHEN and SYDVKM. The CDR3 DNA sequence: TGTGCCAGCAGACAGGGGGCGCTTGGAAACACCATATATTTT. Translating gives CASRQGALGNTIYF.

V and J are TRBV28 and TRBJ1-4; D is ambiguous. The germline gives CDR1 MDHEN, CDR2 SYDVKM. The CDR3 sequence is 12 residues long. The V gene lost 7 bases and the J gene lost 5 bases, with 8 bases spanning the gap. The CDR3 is CASNGENEKLFF. The CDR3 region has the DNA TGTGCCAGCAACGGAGAAAATGAAAAACTGTTTTTT.

The V and J genes are TRBV7-2 and TRBJ2-3, with 7 bases matching TRBD1. Unmatched junction bases numbered 18, after V lost 4 bases and J lost 2 bases. CDR3 length: 19 amino acids. Looked up from germline, CDR1 is SGHTA and CDR2 is FQGNSA. CDR3 nucleotides: TGTGCCAGCAGCTCTTATCCCCGGACAGGCCTACCTAACACAGATACGCAGTATTTT. This sequence encodes CASSSYPRTGLPNTDTQYF.

The chain employs TRBV9 and TRBJ1-2, with 8 bases that match TRBD1. V gave up 3 bases and J gave up 8 bases; unmatched junction bases: 9. The CDR3 has 14 residues. CDR1 is SGDLS and CDR2 is YYNGEE in the germline V gene. DNA for the CDR3: TGTGCCAGCAGCGCGCGACAGGGGATTGGGGGCTACACCTTC. Translation gives CASSARQGIGGYTF.

The V gene is TRBV5-4, the J gene TRBJ2-3, with TRBD2 matching over 13 bases. Germline assignment: CDR1 SGHNT and CDR2 YYREEE (reference sequence). Germline trimming cut 4 bases from V and 11 bases from J; bases unmatched to any gene: 10. This CDR3 has 15 residues. The CDR3 bases are TGTGCCAGCAGCGGTGGGACTAGCGGGGCCCCTAGGCAGTATTTT. This sequence encodes CASSGGTSGAPRQYF.

The chain uses TRBV28 and TRBJ2-3, with a tentative D call TRBD1 (6 bases). Per the germline V gene, CDR1 is MDHEN and CDR2 is SYDVKM. Trimming took 6 bases from V and 2 from J, leaving 15 bases between them. The CDR3 is 15 amino acids. CDR3 bases: TGTGCCAGCAGCCTCGGGACAAGAGACACAGATACGCAGTATTTT. It encodes CASSLGTRDTDTQYF. Together with reference TRBV28 and TRBJ2-3, the CDR3 gives the full variable domain: DVKVTQSSRYLVKRTGEKVFLECVQDMDHENMFWYRQDPGLGLRLIYFSYDVKMKEKGDIPEGYSVSREKKERFSLILESASTNQTSMYLCASSLGTRDTDTQYFGPGTRLTVL.

The sample holds many counts of this clone. V is TRBV11-3 and J is TRBJ2-2, with 9 bases aligning to TRBD1. The CDR3 length is 15 residues. Trimming took 4 bases from V and 6 from J; bases not matched to a gene: 6. From germline, CDR1 is SGHNT and CDR2 YENEEA. This CDR3 reads CASSSGQGPSGELFF. The CDR3 nucleotides read TGTGCCAGCAGCTCGGGACAGGGTCCGTCCGGGGAGCTGTTTTTT.

The chain couples TRBV18 to TRBJ2-3; 8 bases are a match to TRBD1. Germline lookup yields CDR1 KGHSH and CDR2 LQKENI. CDR3 size: 15 residues. With V trimmed by 3 bases and J by 1 base, 3 bases remained unmatched. The CDR3 protein is CASSPSTGGTDTQYF. CDR3 in DNA: TGTGCCAGCTCACCGTCGACAGGGGGCACAGATACGCAGTATTTT.

The genes are TRBV4-3 and TRBJ2-7, with 11 bases that match TRBD2. Germline V lookup: CDR1 LGHNA, CDR2 YSLEER. The J segment lost 4 bases and the V segment lost 0 bases, leaving 5 bases of the junction unmatched. The CDR3 totals 16 residues. The CDR3 reads CASSQDHRTSGYEQYF. CDR3 DNA sequence: TGCGCCAGCAGCCAAGATCACAGGACTAGCGGGTACGAGCAGTACTTC.

The chain is built from TRBV27 and TRBJ1-4, with no clear D. From germline, CDR1 is MNHEY and CDR2 SMNVEV (reference sequence). The CDR3 loop spans 14 amino acids. V lost 6 bases and J lost 0, with 8 bases in between. CDR3 DNA sequence: TGTGCCAGCAGCCCCCTTGCAACTAATGAAAAACTGTTTTTT. Amino acid sequence: CASSPLATNEKLFF.

The chain is built from TRBV6-2 or TRBV6-3 and TRBJ2-3, with D possibly being TRBD1 (6 bases). V lost 1 base to trimming and J lost 3 bases, with 8 bases between them. CDR1 and CDR2 (germline): MNHEY, SVGEGT. The CDR3 runs to 14 residues. The CDR3 loop reads CASSYFQGTDTQYF. In nucleotides, the CDR3 is TGTGCCAGCAGTTACTTTCAGGGGACAGATACGCAGTATTTT.

The chain is built from TRBV18 and TRBJ1-2; 7 bases match TRBD1. Germline V gene data show CDR1 as KGHSH and CDR2 as LQKENI. The CDR3 has 16 residues. V shed 3 bases and J 4 bases; nucleotides not matched to a gene: 11. The CDR3 loop is CASSPGQAEASYGYTF. CDR3 nucleotides: TGTGCCAGCTCACCCGGACAGGCCGAGGCCTCCTATGGCTACACCTTC.

This clone was detected once. Here the CDR3 reads CASSDGTAIPSEQYF. CDR3 bases: TGTGCCAGCAGTGACGGGACAGCTATCCCATCCGAGCAGTACTTC. V usage is TRBV6-1 and J usage is TRBJ2-7; 7 bases are a match to TRBD1. V dropped 3 bases and J dropped 6; count of bases not matched to a gene: 11. CDR1 is MNHNS, CDR2 SASEGT, per germline. This CDR3 is 15 amino acids long.